The 24 T cell receptor beta chains reported below all come from one sample, sequenced in a study of OX40 agonist ivuxolimab in advanced cancers. Sequencing used immunoSEQ multiplex PCR; TCRdb keeps in-frame clones, though not all of them. The repertoire has almost 65,000 clones, approximately 80% of them found once; the top ten carry 0.7%. Source: CD4+ or CD8+ T cells sorted from blood, taken in a trial of the OX40 agonist ivuxolimab. The receptors originated from an adult with an advanced solid tumor such as melanoma, head and neck, liver or kidney cancer.

The V gene is TRBV19, the J gene TRBJ1-2; D remains unclear. V lost 3 bases, J lost 0 bases, and 17 bases lay in between. The CDR3 length is 17 residues. Germline V gives CDR1 LNHDA, CDR2 SQIVND (reference sequence). The CDR3 nucleotides read TGTGCCAGTAGTATCTTACCTTTTGGTATGGCTAACTATGGCTACACCTTC. It encodes CASSILPFGMANYGYTF.

This clone was seen more than once but under ten times. The chain has TRBV5-1 and TRBJ1-4; D remains unclear. V lost 4 bases and J 2 bases, leaving 12 bases between the germline ends. CDR1 and CDR2 (germline): SGHRS, YFSETQ. There are 15 residues in the CDR3. CDR3 DNA: TGCGCCAGCAGCCCGCAGTGGGCGACTAATGAAAAACTGTTTTTT. Its protein is CASSPQWATNEKLFF.

This rearrangement joins TRBV6-5 to TRBJ2-1; no clear D. Germline V lookup: CDR1 MNHEY, CDR2 SVGAGI. Trimming took 2 bases from V and 5 from J, leaving 4 bases between them. This CDR3 region has 12 residues. The CDR3 DNA is TGTGCCAGCAGTTACCCCGACAATGAGCAGTTCTTC. Amino acids: CASSYPDNEQFF.

The chain combines TRBV20-1 with TRBJ1-4; possible D gene TRBD1, 5 bases. V lost 7 bases to trimming and J lost 10 bases, with 13 bases between them. Looked up from germline, CDR1 is DFQATT and CDR2 is SNEGSKA (reference sequence). The CDR3 runs to 11 residues. In DNA form, the CDR3 reads TGCAGTGTTGGGGACGCAGGAAAACTGTTTTTT. Residues: CSVGDAGKLFF.

This clone was counted once. The chain uses TRBV11-2 and TRBJ1-2; D may be TRBD1 (5 bases). Germline V gene sequence: CDR1 SGHAT, CDR2 FQNNGV. The CDR3 is 18 amino acids. V was cut by 4 bases and J by 0 bases, with 21 bases left in between. CDR3 protein: CASSSEGWGRPTNYGYTF. Written as DNA, the CDR3 is TGTGCCAGCAGCTCAGAGGGTTGGGGACGGCCGACTAACTATGGCTACACCTTC.

CDR3 bases: TGTGCCAGCAGCCCTAGGGCGAGCAATGAAAAACTGTTTTTT. It yields the protein CASSPRASNEKLFF. The rearrangement links TRBV7-6 to TRBJ1-4; no reliable D call. CDR1 is SGHVS and CDR2 is FNYEAQ in the germline V gene. The CDR3 runs to 14 residues. Trimming shortened V by 5 bases and J by 5 bases, and 12 bases separated the two germline ends.

The chain joins TRBV6-6 to TRBJ1-1; D remains unclear. The CDR3 totals 14 residues. CDR1 and CDR2 (germline): MNHNY, SVGAGI (reference sequence). V lost 0 bases, J lost 1 base, and 6 bases lay in between. The CDR3 region is CASSYSSPNTEAFF. As DNA, the CDR3 is TGTGCCAGCAGTTACTCGTCCCCGAACACTGAAGCTTTCTTT.

The chain is built from TRBV29-1 and TRBJ1-1; D gene unclear. The V and J ends lost 1 base and 5 bases respectively, with 8 bases between them. This CDR3 has 12 amino acids. CDR1 is SQVTM, CDR2 ANQGSEA, per germline. For the CDR3, the DNA is TGCAGCGTTGAAGTTGGGAGGACTGAAGCTTTCTTT. Protein sequence: CSVEVGRTEAFF.

This clone was seen only a few times. The chain joins TRBV6-5 to TRBJ1-4; 10 nucleotides agree with TRBD1. Germline CDR1 reads MNHEY; CDR2 reads SVGAGI. This CDR3 spans 14 amino acids. With 5 bases clipped from V and 7 bases from J, the junction kept 4 bases outside the gene matches. The DNA for the CDR3 is TGTGCCAGCAGTAAGGGACAGGGGCGTGAAAAACTGTTTTTT. It translates to CASSKGQGREKLFF.

The chain carries TRBV10-3 and TRBJ1-1; D gene uncertain. This CDR3 comprises 12 residues. Deletions cut 8 bases from V and 4 bases from J, with 11 bases between. Germline V CDR1 and CDR2: ENHRY, SYGVKD. In nucleotides, the CDR3 is TGTGCCATCGGGCGGGAGGGCACTGAAGCTTTCTTT. It codes for CAIGREGTEAFF.

This clone was counted between two and nine times. The chain combines TRBV15 with TRBJ1-1, with 10 bases that match TRBD1. Germline-derived CDR1 and CDR2 are LNHNV and YYDKDF (reference sequence). The CDR3 consists of 13 residues. The J segment lost 7 bases and the V segment lost 4 bases, leaving 3 bases of the junction unmatched. CDR3 amino acids: CATSKGQGDEAFF. CDR3 nucleotides: TGTGCCACCAGCAAAGGACAGGGGGATGAAGCTTTCTTT.

This clone was seen just once. The chain links TRBV2 to TRBJ2-2; D uncertain. This CDR3 is built from 15 residues. Germline V gene lookup returns CDR1 SNHLY and CDR2 FYNNEI. V was shortened by 7 bases and J by 0 bases, with 12 bases between the two germline ends. The CDR3 sequence is CASTEVRANTGELFF. CDR3 in DNA: TGTGCCAGCACCGAGGTTAGGGCGAACACCGGGGAGCTGTTTTTT.

The gene calls are TRBV28 and TRBJ1-5, with no clear D. Per the germline V gene, CDR1 is MDHEN and CDR2 is SYDVKM. V was cut by 5 bases and J by 5 bases, with 13 bases left in between. The CDR3 contains 14 residues. The CDR3 sequence is CASSPPTLHQPQHF. In DNA, the CDR3 is TGTGCCAGCAGTCCCCCCACCCTTCATCAGCCCCAGCATTTT.

The J gene is TRBJ1-3, the V gene TRBV19; D not resolved. From germline, CDR1 is LNHDA and CDR2 SQIVND (reference sequence). There are 14 residues in the CDR3. The V and J ends lost 3 bases and 3 bases respectively, with 9 bases between them. The CDR3 loop is CASSIRGYGNTIYF. CDR3 bases: TGTGCCAGTAGTATTAGAGGTTATGGAAACACCATATATTTT.

V usage is TRBV5-1 and J usage is TRBJ2-2; 10 nucleotides line up with TRBD1. CDR3 length equals 15 residues. Germline V gene lookup returns CDR1 SGHRS and CDR2 YFSETQ. Trimming cost V 0 bases and J 7 bases; bases outside gene matches: 3. The CDR3 bases are TGCGCCAGCAGCTTGGGACAGGGGGCGAGCGGGGAGCTGTTTTTT. Translated, it gives CASSLGQGASGELFF.

The chain joins TRBV5-4 to TRBJ2-7, with 7 nucleotides matching TRBD1. With V trimmed by 3 bases and J by 2 bases, 8 bases remained unmatched. This CDR3 is 15 amino acids long. Germline lookup yields CDR1 SGHNT and CDR2 YYREEE (reference sequence). The CDR3 spells CASSSQLTGAYEQYF. CDR3 in DNA: TGTGCCAGCAGCTCCCAGTTAACAGGGGCCTACGAGCAGTACTTC.

The chain joins TRBV7-2 to TRBJ1-5; D gene uncertain. CDR3 size: 14 residues. Between the trimmed V and J ends, which lost 0 bases and 9 bases, there was a span of 12 bases. Germline V gives CDR1 SGHTA, CDR2 FQGNSA. The CDR3 region has the DNA TGTGCCAGCAGCTTAGCGGGCCCAGTATGGCCCCAGCATTTT. Protein: CASSLAGPVWPQHF.

The rearrangement links TRBV4-2 to TRBJ2-3; 7 bases are a match to TRBD2. The germline V gene encodes CDR1 LGHNA and CDR2 YNFKEQ. After removal of 4 bases from V and 0 bases from J, the junction contained 10 bases not matched to a gene. CDR3 size: 17 residues. The CDR3 region has the DNA TGTGCCAGCAGCCGCGCACCCGGGGGGTCTAGCACAGATACGCAGTATTTT. Its protein is CASSRAPGGSSTDTQYF.

The V call is TRBV2, the J call TRBJ1-4, with D unclear. Trimming removed 4 bases at V and 0 bases at J, with 9 bases between. This CDR3 comprises 15 residues. CDR1 is SNHLY, CDR2 FYNNEI, per germline. The CDR3: CASSATVPTNEKLFF. In DNA, the CDR3 is TGTGCCAGCAGTGCTACAGTCCCAACTAATGAAAAACTGTTTTTT.

The rearrangement links TRBV10-2 to TRBJ1-4; the match to TRBD1 covers 7 bases. Losses at the gene ends were 2 bases for V and 10 bases for J; bases not matched to a gene: 7. The CDR3 loop spans 14 amino acids. CDR1 is WSHSY and CDR2 is SAAADI in the germline V gene. The CDR3 coding sequence is TGCGCCAGCAGTGAGGTAGGGGGCACTGGAAAACTGTTTTTT. This codes for CASSEVGGTGKLFF.

The chain links TRBV5-5 to TRBJ1-5; D is perhaps TRBD1 (5 bases). The CDR3 is 17 residues long. CDR1 is SGHKS and CDR2 is YYEKEE in the germline V gene (reference sequence). The V gene lost 4 bases and the J gene lost 3 bases, with 20 bases spanning the gap. The CDR3 spells CASSPTDSAISNQPQHF. CDR3 bases: TGTGCCAGCAGCCCGACAGACAGCGCGATTTCCAATCAGCCCCAGCATTTT.

The chain couples TRBV5-4 to TRBJ2-6; D is undetermined. The V end was cut by 4 bases, the J end by 4 bases, with 6 bases between. The CDR3 length is 13 residues. Germline V lookup: CDR1 SGHNT, CDR2 YYREEE (reference sequence). CDR3 sequence: CASSVTGANVLTF. CDR3 DNA sequence: TGTGCCAGCAGCGTAACAGGGGCCAACGTCCTGACTTTC. Drawing the rest from reference TRBV5-4 and TRBJ2-6, the complete variable domain is ETGVTQSPTHLIKTRGQQVTLRCSSQSGHNTVSWYQQALGQGPQFIFQYYREEENGRGNFPPRFSGLQFPNYSSELNVNALELDDSALYLCASSVTGANVLTFGAGSRLTVL.

The chain carries TRBV5-1 and TRBJ1-2, with TRBD1 matching 8 bases. Trimming took 2 bases from V and 4 from J; bases not matched to a gene: 4. The CDR3 has 14 amino acids. The germline V gene encodes CDR1 SGHRS and CDR2 YFSETQ. Written as DNA, the CDR3 is TGCGCCAGCAGCTTTGGACAGGGAGGCTATGGCTACACCTTC. This gives the protein CASSFGQGGYGYTF.

The chain recombines TRBV6-5 with TRBJ2-1, with a tentative D call TRBD2 (7 bases). Trimming removed 8 bases at V and 4 bases at J, with 15 bases between. The CDR3 runs to 14 residues. Germline CDR1 reads MNHEY; CDR2 reads SVGAGI. CDR3 DNA: TGTGCCAGCGGAGGGGGAGGGGCTTACAATGAGCAGTTCTTC. Translation: CASGGGGAYNEQFF.